This TCR beta chain was sequenced during a study of T-cell reconstitution after alpha-beta-depleted transplantation in children. This clonotype has only a few counts. Researchers prepared the TCRbeta library using unique molecular identifiers, the study reports. TCRdb recomputed calls from the PCR reads with MiXCR, one row per CDR3 protein. The sample yields hundreds of thousands of distinct CDR3 sequences, around a sixth seen once. This CDR3 is 18 amino acids long. Germline CDR1 KGHSH, CDR2 LQKENI. V shed 2 bases, J shed 3 bases, and the junction held 9 bases outside the gene matches. The starting material was PBMCs from the stem cell graft donor, obtained from the stem cell graft. The clonotype originates from a human donor who donated a stem cell graft to a child with acute myeloid leukemia. The chain is built from TRBV18 and TRBJ2-3; 12 bases align to TRBD2. Here the CDR3 reads CASSPSRLTSGGTDTQYF. The CDR3 nucleotides are TGTGCCAGCTCACCATCCCGCCTGACTAGCGGGGGAACAGATACGCAGTATTTT.